Presented here are 24 T cell receptor beta chains from one specimen sequenced in a study of human T cells and chemical hapten exposure. Time point noted: patch test 1, 2 weeks after DPC sensitization. Sample treatment: therapeutic diphenylcyclopropenone sensitization with weekly scalp DPC. TCRdb reprocessed the RACE reads with MiXCR, giving one entry per CDR3 protein. This sample has 95,000 to 100,000 distinct CDR3 sequences, with around 12% found just once. The input for sequencing was whole blood, taken in connection with sensitization to the hapten diphenylcyclopropenone (DPC). These receptors came from a middle-aged woman with alopecia areata. Some clones in this sample may be carry-over from other donors' samples.

The chain employs TRBV14 and TRBJ1-1; 8 bases agree with TRBD1. Germline V CDR1 and CDR2: SGHDN, FVKESK. The CDR3 has 15 amino acids. Trimming removed 2 bases from V and 6 bases from J; junction bases left unmatched: 8. CDR3 in amino acids: CASSQITPGGSEAFF. The DNA of the CDR3 is TGTGCCAGCAGCCAAATAACGCCAGGGGGCTCTGAAGCTTTCTTT. Full variable domain (rest looked up from reference TRBV14 and TRBJ1-1): EAGVTQFPSHSVIEKGQTVTLRCDPISGHDNLYWYRRVMGKEIKFLLHFVKESKQDESGMPNNRFLAERTGGTYSTLKVQPAELEDSGVYFCASSQITPGGSEAFFGQGTRLTVV.

The table lists this clonotype with a few counts. This chain uses TRBV20-1 with TRBJ2-7; D call uncertain. This CDR3 comprises 12 residues. The V end was cut by 3 bases, the J end by 2 bases, with 8 bases between. Germline-derived CDR1 and CDR2 are DFQATT and SNEGSKA (reference sequence). The CDR3 spells CSARGGTYEQYF. The DNA of the CDR3 is TGCAGTGCTAGGGGCGGAACCTACGAGCAGTACTTC.

This sequence joins TRBV28 and TRBJ1-1; no definite D call. This CDR3 region has 12 residues. V lost 6 bases, J lost 7 bases, and 12 bases lay in between. Germline CDR1 MDHEN, CDR2 SYDVKM. CDR3 DNA: TGTGCCAGCAGCCCTTTGGGGAATGAAGCTTTCTTT. Translated: CASSPLGNEAFF.

This clonotype was counted only a few times. The chain is built from TRBV6-2 or TRBV6-3 and TRBJ2-3; D unresolved. The CDR3 is 12 amino acids. Germline values: CDR1 MNHEY, CDR2 SVGEGT. Trimming pared 5 bases from V and 8 bases from J, leaving 11 bases between. The DNA of the CDR3 is TGTGCCAGCAGTCCCCGACCCCCTACGCAGTATTTT. Translated: CASSPRPPTQYF.

This clonotype was observed a few times. The V call is TRBV7-2, the J call TRBJ2-4; D not resolved. CDR3 length equals 12 residues. The V gene's germline CDR1 is SGHTA and CDR2 FQGNSA. V gave up 1 base and J gave up 6 bases, with 4 bases separating them. The CDR3, as DNA: TGTGCCAGCAGCTTAGGCCGAAACATTCAGTACTTC. Residues: CASSLGRNIQYF.

The chain combines TRBV7-9 with TRBJ2-1, with 13 bases aligning to TRBD2. This CDR3 has 16 amino acids. V was pared by 7 bases and J by 7 bases, with 10 bases of the junction left unmatched. The V gene's germline CDR1 is SEHNR and CDR2 FQNEAQ (reference sequence). Written as DNA, the CDR3 is TGTGCCAGCACCACGATACTAGCGGGAGGGCCGAATGAGCAGTTCTTC. Translated: CASTTILAGGPNEQFF. Drawing the rest from reference TRBV7-9 and TRBJ2-1, the complete variable domain is DTGVSQNPRHKITKRGQNVTFRCDPISEHNRLYWYRQTLGQGPEFLTYFQNEAQLEKSRLLSDRFSAERPKGSFSTLEIQRTEQGDSAMYLCASTTILAGGPNEQFFGPGTRLTVL.

The chain is built from TRBV12-3 or TRBV12-4 and TRBJ2-3; D ambiguous. V lost 4 bases and J lost 3, with 5 bases in between. The length of the CDR3 is 12 residues. The CDR3 region is CASSSNTDTQYF. CDR3 coding DNA: TGTGCCAGCAGTTCAAATACAGATACGCAGTATTTT.

V gene TRBV2 combines with J gene TRBJ2-7, with a possible D match to TRBD1 (6 bases). Trimming removed 2 bases at V and 0 bases at J, with 8 bases between. Germline V gene sequence: CDR1 SNHLY, CDR2 FYNNEI. This CDR3 is 14 amino acids long. DNA of the CDR3: TGTGCCAGCAGTGAAACAGGGTTCTCCTACGAGCAGTACTTC. Translation gives CASSETGFSYEQYF.

This clonotype was picked up many times. The chain recombines TRBV28 with TRBJ2-7, with a tentative D call TRBD2 (6 bases). V lost 6 bases, J lost 3 bases, and 18 bases lay in between. The V gene's germline CDR1 is MDHEN and CDR2 SYDVKM. There are 15 residues in the CDR3. The CDR3 DNA reads TGTGCCAGCAGCACTGCCGGGACGGGAGTCTACGAGCAGTACTTC. Amino acid sequence: CASSTAGTGVYEQYF. The variable domain in full, completed from reference TRBV28 and TRBJ2-7, reads DVKVTQSSRYLVKRTGEKVFLECVQDMDHENMFWYRQDPGLGLRLIYFSYDVKMKEKGDIPEGYSVSREKKERFSLILESASTNQTSMYLCASSTAGTGVYEQYFGPGTRLTVT.

This clonotype was picked up many times. This chain connects TRBV6-2 or TRBV6-3 to TRBJ2-7; 10 bases are a match to TRBD1. V lost 6 bases to trimming and J lost 0 bases; unmatched junction nucleotides: 8. The germline CDR1 and CDR2 sequences are MNHEY and SVGEGT. This CDR3 contains 16 residues. The CDR3 sequence is CASSPDRGPFSYEQYF. DNA for the CDR3: TGTGCCAGCAGCCCTGACAGGGGGCCCTTCTCCTACGAGCAGTACTTC.

This clonotype appeared a single time. This chain connects TRBV5-4 to TRBJ1-2; D is uncertain. Germline loops: CDR1 SGHNT, CDR2 YYREEE (reference sequence). CDR3 length equals 13 residues. Deletions cut 6 bases from V and 4 bases from J, with 13 bases between. The CDR3 sequence: CASIDRAAYGYTF. The CDR3 nucleotides read TGTGCCAGCATCGACCGGGCGGCCTATGGCTACACCTTC.

With regard to this clonotype: One end of the junction fails to match germline, which may point to a read error. The V gene is TRBV20-1, the J gene TRBJ1-5; maybe TRBD1 (6 bases). Per the germline V gene, CDR1 is DFQATT and CDR2 is SNEGSKA (reference sequence). CDR3 size: 14 residues. The CDR3 spells CSARVAGALQPQHF. CDR3 bases: TGTAGTGCTAGAGTGGCGGGGGCTCTTCAGCCCCAGCATTTT.

The rearrangement links TRBV7-3 to TRBJ2-4; 9 bases agree with TRBD2. The CDR3 runs to 15 residues. Germline CDR1 and CDR2: SGHTA and FQGTGA. V shed 4 bases and J 8 bases; nucleotides not matched to a gene: 9. The CDR3 loop is CASSSTGTSWDIQYF. The CDR3 DNA reads TGTGCCAGCAGCTCAACCGGGACTAGCTGGGACATTCAGTACTTC.

The chain combines TRBV7-9 with TRBJ2-7, with 12 positions matching TRBD1. The CDR3 length is 14 residues. Trimming cost V 5 bases and J 6 bases; bases outside gene matches: 5. Germline loops: CDR1 SEHNR, CDR2 FQNEAQ (reference sequence). CDR3 in DNA: TGTGCCAGCAGCGACGGGACAGGGGGCCGCGAGCAGTACTTC. As protein: CASSDGTGGREQYF.

The chain uses TRBV7-8 and TRBJ2-3, with D maybe TRBD2 (6 bases). V lost 4 bases, J lost 2 bases, and 16 bases lay in between. Germline CDR1 reads SGHVS; CDR2 reads FQNEAQ. CDR3 length: 16 residues. In nucleotides, the CDR3 is TGTGCCAGCAGCTATCGCCGGGACTTCAACACAGATACGCAGTATTTT. Its protein product is CASSYRRDFNTDTQYF.

This clonotype was observed a handful of times. The chain uses TRBV12-3 or TRBV12-4 and TRBJ1-6, with TRBD1 matching 7 bases. The trim removed 6 bases at V and 7 bases at J, leaving 6 bases unmatched. This CDR3 has 14 residues. CDR3 in DNA: TGTGCCAGCAGAATGGACAGGCCCAATTCACCCCTCCACTTT. Residues: CASRMDRPNSPLHF.

The J gene is TRBJ2-2, the V gene TRBV18; 8 bases fit TRBD2. Germline values: CDR1 KGHSH, CDR2 LQKENI. The length of the CDR3 is 15 residues. The V segment lost 4 bases and the J segment 5 bases; nucleotides outside the gene matches: 6. CDR3 DNA: TGTGCCAGCTCACAACTAGCGGAGCCAACCGGGGAGCTGTTTTTT. It codes for CASSQLAEPTGELFF.

This clonotype was observed a few times. V usage is TRBV4-3 and J usage is TRBJ2-7, with TRBD1 matching over 9 bases. The CDR3 is 15 amino acids. CDR1 LGHNA and CDR2 YSLEER come from the germline V gene. The V and J ends lost 1 base and 3 bases, in that order; junction bases with no gene match: 4. The CDR3 loop reads CASSQGTGASYEQYF. In DNA, the CDR3 is TGCGCCAGCAGCCAAGGGACAGGGGCTAGCTACGAGCAGTACTTC.

The sample holds many counts of this clonotype. V is TRBV12-3 or TRBV12-4 and J is TRBJ1-5; D might be TRBD1 (5 bases). The ends were cut back, 3 bases at V and 2 bases at J, with 14 bases in the middle. CDR3 length equals 16 residues. CDR3: CASSFSAGFGNQPQHF. DNA of the CDR3: TGTGCCAGCAGTTTCTCGGCAGGGTTTGGCAATCAGCCCCAGCATTTT.

This chain joins TRBV6-5 and TRBJ1-2; D perhaps matches TRBD1 (5 bases). Germline V gene sequence: CDR1 MNHEY, CDR2 SVGAGI. The CDR3 totals 15 residues. V was clipped by 5 bases and J by 5 bases, with 18 bases between them. The CDR3 DNA reads TGTGCCAGCAGTGACGGGACGGCTGGAATATATGGCTACACCTTC. Residues: CASSDGTAGIYGYTF.

In its sample, this clonotype was seen a few times. In DNA form, the CDR3 reads TGCGCCAGCAGACCAATCACTACCTCCACAGATACGCAGTATTTT. Translating it yields CASRPITTSTDTQYF. This sequence joins TRBV5-1 and TRBJ2-3; D remains unclear. The CDR3 loop spans 15 amino acids. The germline gives CDR1 SGHRS, CDR2 YFSETQ. The germline V and J ends were trimmed by 5 bases and 2 bases, with 15 bases remaining between them.

The chain has TRBV9 and TRBJ1-1; D is uncertain. The CDR3 has 15 amino acids. V was cut by 0 bases and J by 1 base, with 10 bases left in between. Germline CDR1 and CDR2: SGDLS and YYNGEE. CDR3 DNA sequence: TGTGCCAGCAGCGTAGCTATAGGGCGGAACACTGAAGCTTTCTTT. Protein sequence: CASSVAIGRNTEAFF. Full variable domain (remainder filled in from reference TRBV9 and TRBJ1-1): DSGVTQTPKHLITATGQRVTLRCSPRSGDLSVYWYQQSLDQGLQFLIQYYNGEERAKGNILERFSAQQFPDLHSELNLSSLELGDSALYFCASSVAIGRNTEAFFGQGTRLTVV.

This clonotype has a count of ten or more. The chain has TRBV4-2 and TRBJ2-7; possible D gene TRBD1, 5 bases. CDR1 LGHNA and CDR2 YNFKEQ come from the germline V gene. This CDR3 comprises 15 residues. Trimming pared 2 bases from V and 5 bases from J, leaving 16 bases between. The CDR3 sequence is CASSQSGQGADEQYF. CDR3 coding DNA: TGTGCCAGCAGCCAATCGGGTCAGGGCGCGGACGAGCAGTACTTC.

This clonotype was seen repeatedly, ten times or more. The genes are TRBV18 and TRBJ2-7; TRBD2 aligns across 9 bases. Germline CDR1 reads KGHSH; CDR2 reads LQKENI. The CDR3 totals 14 residues. V was clipped by 4 bases and J by 6 bases; unmatched bases: 7. CDR3 sequence (DNA): TGTGCCAGCTCACACTTGGGACTAGCCGGCGAGCAGTACTTC. Encoded protein: CASSHLGLAGEQYF.